Described below is a single TCR beta chain sequence and its context. Antigen unknown. PCR amplification relied on 60 Vbeta primers (plus 13 Jbeta primers). Sequencing was performed with immunoSEQ multiplex PCR; in TCRdb, only in-frame clones are kept and a portion is missing. The table shows around 150,000 clones, with more than 65% occurring only once. The germline gives CDR1 SGHNT, CDR2 YENEEA. The CDR3 is 14 residues long. Trimming shortened V by 5 bases and J by 3 bases, and 10 bases separated the two germline ends. This entry belongs to a study of cytomegalovirus exposure and HLA in healthy donors. Regarding the study as a whole: Specificity for CMV antigens was confirmed in vitro for three of the CMV-associated chains. In a later analysis, parvovirus B19, influenza, CMV and Epstein-Barr virus appeared linked to several top co-occurrence clusters. There were reportedly fewer N-insertions in an Asian-associated ancestry cluster than the approximately 670-donor mean, in a later analysis.

The source is a man between 18 and 29 years old in good health and CMV-seropositive. The specimen sequenced was PBMCs. This chain joins TRBV11-3 and TRBJ2-2; D remains unclear. CDR3 nucleotide sequence: TGTGCCAGCAGCCCCGGCGCGGACACCGGGGAGCTGTTTTTT. Residues: CASSPGADTGELFF.